A single sample gave rise to the 14 T cell receptor beta chains below, sequenced in a study of T-cell reconstitution after alpha-beta-depleted transplantation in children. The authors prepared the TCRbeta library with unique molecular identifiers. Using its own MiXCR run on the PCR reads, TCRdb lists one record per CDR3 protein. The sample has some 190,000 distinct CDR3 sequences, 11% seen once. This specimen consisted of PBMCs, obtained before TCRalphabeta/CD19-depleted stem cell transplant. All receptors derive from a boy aged 2 to 10 with acute myeloid leukemia, due to receive a stem cell transplant.

This clonotype was recorded at least ten times. V and J are TRBV9 and TRBJ1-4; 7 bases agree with TRBD1. Germline-derived CDR1 and CDR2 are SGDLS and YYNGEE. After removal of 3 bases from V and 6 bases from J, the junction contained 5 bases not matched to a gene. CDR3 size: 14 residues. The CDR3 here is CASSAGQQHEKLFF. The CDR3 nucleotides are TGTGCCAGCAGCGCGGGACAGCAACATGAAAAACTGTTTTTT.

In this sample, this clonotype turned up many times. The chain joins TRBV6-5 to TRBJ2-3; 8 bases match TRBD2. This CDR3 comprises 15 residues. The germline gives CDR1 MNHEY, CDR2 SVGAGI. Unmatched junction bases numbered 3, after V lost 0 bases and J lost 4 bases. CDR3 protein: CASSYSPGRADTQYF. The CDR3 bases are TGTGCCAGCAGTTACTCACCCGGGAGGGCAGATACGCAGTATTTT.

This clonotype has ten or more counts. The V call is TRBV5-6, the J call TRBJ1-2, with D hard to call. The CDR3 consists of 15 residues. V lost 4 bases to trimming and J lost 8 bases, with 21 bases between them. The germline gives CDR1 SGHDT, CDR2 YYEEEE. The CDR3 coding sequence is TGTGCCAGCAGCAGGTTAACAGAGTTGTATGTCGGCTACACCTTC. Translating gives CASSRLTELYVGYTF.

Ten or more counts support this clonotype. The V call is TRBV3-1, the J call TRBJ2-1; weak D call: TRBD2 (6 bases). This CDR3 has 18 residues. Looked up from germline, CDR1 is LGHDT and CDR2 is YNNKEL (reference sequence). V lost 1 base, J lost 3 bases, and 19 bases lay in between. CDR3 bases: TGTGCCAGCAGCCAAGGACTCTTTAGGAGGGGTGGCTACAATGAGCAGTTCTTC. It translates to CASSQGLFRRGGYNEQFF.

This clonotype was found a few times. The gene calls are TRBV28 and TRBJ2-7, with D perhaps matching TRBD2 (7 bases). V was pared by 1 base and J by 0 bases, with 10 bases between. The CDR3 is made up of 15 amino acids. CDR1 and CDR2 from the germline V gene are MDHEN and SYDVKM. In DNA form, the CDR3 reads TGTGCCAGCAGTTTATACCGGGGGGCCTCCTACGAGCAGTACTTC. This codes for CASSLYRGASYEQYF.

The table lists this clonotype with many counts. This sequence joins TRBV4-1 and TRBJ1-1; 7 bases match TRBD1. Germline V gene sequence: CDR1 MGHRA, CDR2 YSYEKL. J lost 2 bases, V lost 5 bases, and 2 bases had no gene match. The CDR3 is made up of 13 amino acids. Here the CDR3 DNA reads TGCGCCAGCAGCGGGACAGCAAACACTGAAGCTTTCTTT. Translating it yields CASSGTANTEAFF.

This clonotype was detected many times. The J gene is TRBJ2-1, the V gene TRBV4-1; TRBD2 matches at 13 bases. CDR3 length: 15 residues. V lost 7 bases, J lost 4 bases, and 4 bases stayed unmatched. In germline, CDR1 is MGHRA, CDR2 YSYEKL. This CDR3 is CASTPGLAGYNEQFF. Here the CDR3 DNA reads TGCGCCAGCACCCCGGGACTAGCGGGGTACAATGAGCAGTTCTTC.

The V and J genes are TRBV5-8 and TRBJ2-7; possibly TRBD2 for D (6 bases). The CDR3 sequence is 14 residues long. Germline V CDR1 and CDR2: SGHTS, YDEGEE. Trimming took 0 bases from V and 6 from J, leaving 13 bases between them. The CDR3 DNA follows: TGTGCCAGCAGCTTGGGCGGGATTGGAGGCGAGCAGTACGTC. Encoded protein: CASSLGGIGGEQYV.

As regards this clonotype: A read error is possible here, since a much larger clone lies one base away. V is TRBV20-1 and J is TRBJ2-1; D gene uncertain. This CDR3 comprises 11 residues. Germline CDR1 and CDR2: DFQATT and SNEGSKA (reference sequence). In nucleotides, the CDR3 is TGCAGTGCTACATCCTACAATGAGCCGTTCTTC. It yields the protein CSATSYNEPFF.

Remarks on this clonotype: A much more abundant neighbour one base away suggests this may be a read error. The chain carries TRBV7-2 and TRBJ2-3; D is ambiguous. The germline gives CDR1 SGHTA, CDR2 FQGNSA. The V and J ends lost 3 bases and 2 bases respectively, with 12 bases between them. This CDR3 has 15 amino acids. The CDR3 sequence is CASSFRSSATDTQYF. The CDR3 DNA reads as TGTGCCAGCAGCTTTCGCTCTTCGGCCACAGATACGCAGTATTTT.

The chain uses TRBV20-1 and TRBJ1-5; D may be TRBD1 (5 bases). V shed 0 bases and J shed 6 bases, with 12 bases lying between them. Germline V gene sequence: CDR1 DFQATT, CDR2 SNEGSKA (reference sequence). CDR3 length: 14 residues. CDR3 sequence: CSARDGQGSQPQHF. The DNA for the CDR3 is TGCAGTGCTAGAGATGGGCAGGGCAGTCAGCCCCAGCATTTT.

This clonotype was counted at least ten times. The chain combines TRBV28 with TRBJ2-7, with D possibly TRBD1 on 6 matching bases. The CDR3 has 17 amino acids. Per the germline V gene, CDR1 is MDHEN and CDR2 is SYDVKM. Trimming took 6 bases from V and 3 from J, leaving 24 bases between them. For the CDR3, the DNA is TGTGCCAGCAGCAGGGCGCGGGCGACAGGAACAATCTACGAGCAGTACTTC. Translating it yields CASSRARATGTIYEQYF.

The V gene is TRBV6-1, the J gene TRBJ2-3, with TRBD2 matching over 8 bases. Germline values: CDR1 MNHNS, CDR2 SASEGT. With 4 bases clipped from V and 5 bases from J, the junction kept 8 bases outside the gene matches. This CDR3 is 15 amino acids long. CDR3 protein: CASSGLGLEVDTQYF. The CDR3 DNA reads as TGTGCCAGCAGTGGATTGGGACTAGAGGTAGATACGCAGTATTTT.

This clonotype was counted many times. The rearrangement joins TRBV29-1 to TRBJ2-7; 9 bases are shared with TRBD1. Germline-derived CDR1 and CDR2 are SQVTM and ANQGSEA. Trimming took 6 bases from V and 1 from J; bases not matched to a gene: 7. The CDR3 covers 14 residues. The CDR3 spells CSVLDRGGSYEQYF. The CDR3 DNA reads as TGCAGCGTCCTGGACAGGGGAGGGTCCTACGAGCAGTACTTC.